What follows describes a single T cell receptor (beta chain). Rearranged V-D-J TRB sequences were amplified with a mixed TRB-A/B primer pool. MiXCR, applied by TCRdb to the multiplex PCR reads, yields one record per CDR3 protein. The table lists just under 10,000 distinct CDR3 sequences, 25% to 40% of them singletons. The trim removed 6 bases at V and 1 base at J, leaving 8 bases unmatched. This CDR3 has 15 amino acids. Germline V gene data show CDR1 as SGHNT and CDR2 as YENEEA. The sample originates from a study of T cell repertoires in aging, cancer and after chemotherapy. Peripheral blood genomic DNA, not sorted cells or RNA, was the template.

The chain is built from TRBV11-3 and TRBJ1-1, with 7 bases identical to TRBD1. This TCR came from a human donor in good health. Sequences were obtained from blood. The CDR3 DNA is TGTGCCAGCAGTCTGAACAGGGGAGGGAACACTGAAGCTTTCTTT. Translated: CASSLNRGGNTEAFF.